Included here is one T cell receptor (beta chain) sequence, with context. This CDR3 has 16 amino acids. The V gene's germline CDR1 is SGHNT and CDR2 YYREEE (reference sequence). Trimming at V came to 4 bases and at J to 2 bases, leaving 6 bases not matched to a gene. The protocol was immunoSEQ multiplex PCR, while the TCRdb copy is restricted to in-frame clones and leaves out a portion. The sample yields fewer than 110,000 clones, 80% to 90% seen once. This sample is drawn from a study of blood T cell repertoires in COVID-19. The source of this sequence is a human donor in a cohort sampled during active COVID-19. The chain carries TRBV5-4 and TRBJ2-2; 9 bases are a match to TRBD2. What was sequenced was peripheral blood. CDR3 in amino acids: CASSTGLARNTGELFF. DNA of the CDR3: TGTGCCAGCAGCACCGGACTAGCGAGAAACACCGGGGAGCTGTTTTTT.